A single count supports the clone carrying this T cell receptor (beta chain). Sequenced by immunoSEQ multiplex PCR; TCRdb stores in-frame clones only, minus some. The sample has 160,000 or so clones, 70% to 90% seen once. This entry belongs to a study of blood T cell repertoires in COVID-19. This CDR3 spans 14 amino acids. CDR1 and CDR2 from the germline V gene are SGHTA and FQGTGA. V lost 5 bases and J 3 bases, leaving 13 bases between the germline ends. The chain recombines TRBV7-3 with TRBJ2-5; D unclear. Sequenced: peripheral blood. This TCR was sampled from a human donor in a cohort sampled during active COVID-19. CDR3 in amino acids: CASSPEVGEETQYF. In DNA, the CDR3 is TGTGCCAGCAGCCCGGAAGTCGGAGAAGAGACCCAGTACTTC.